The sequence of this T cell receptor (beta chain) was determined in a study of cytomegalovirus exposure and HLA in healthy donors. Overall study: Across under 450 genotyped donors, 65% to 90% landed in the Caucasian-associated ancestry cluster. Points from the study as a whole: Researchers reported in a later analysis that a missense DCLRE1C variant was tied to TCR beta V- and J-gene trimming. TRBV6-2, TRBV6-3 and some other V segments were excluded as indistinguishable.

Germline values: CDR1 KGHSH, CDR2 LQKENI. Trimming removed 6 bases at V and 3 bases at J, with 18 bases between. There are 15 residues in the CDR3. This clone was recorded a few times. Its target is unknown. 60 Vbeta and 13 Jbeta primers were used in PCR. Using immunoSEQ multiplex PCR, the repertoire was profiled, and TCRdb retains in-frame clones only, with some absent. The data show roughly 130,000 clones, roughly 80% seen once. This chain uses TRBV18 with TRBJ2-7; weak D call: TRBD1 (5 bases). This receptor was identified in a man between 25 and 39 years old in good health and CMV-seronegative. Sequencing input: PBMCs. CDR3 coding DNA: TGTGCCAGCTCCCAGGGCCAAGGGGAACGCTACGAGCAGTACTTC. Amino acids: CASSQGQGERYEQYF.